This TCR beta chain comes out of a study of Graves' ophthalmopathy and Graves' hyperthyroidism. As the template, RNA transcripts were used to amplify TCR beta CDR3 regions. Second-round multiplex PCR came after a first-round RT-PCR that employed HTBI primers. TCRdb analysed the multiplex PCR reads with MiXCR anew, one entry per CDR3 protein. The sample lists 660,000 or so distinct CDR3 sequences, just over 40% occurring once. CAS ≥3, NOSPECS ≥4, moderate-to-severe activity and duration under 3 months marked donors with ophthalmopathy. CDR3 length equals 16 residues. J gave up 1 base and V 0 bases, and 4 bases lay outside the gene matches. Per germline, CDR1 ENHRY and CDR2 SYGVKD.

This rearrangement joins TRBV10-3 to TRBJ2-5; TRBD2 aligns across 8 bases. The TCR comes from an adult man with Graves' ophthalmopathy. The sequenced material came from peripheral blood. CDR3 sequence reads: CAISESSGGTQETQYF. CDR3 coding DNA: TGTGCCATCAGTGAGTCAAGCGGGGGAACCCAAGAGACCCAGTACTTC.